This TCR beta chain was sequenced in a study of blood T cell repertoires in COVID-19 (TCRdb year 2020). Turning to the overall study: Samples from collaborators originated in the United States, Italy and Spain and spanned both the acute and convalescent phases of COVID-19. The repertoires were released in a freely available public database meant as a resource for research on the immune response to SARS-CoV-2. The prospective study material was composed of cDNA or gDNA derived from T cells, B-cell-depleted T cells, or PBMCs. The samples were drawn from the first 160 participants of the ongoing ImmuneRACE study and from about 1,200 subjects provided by 6 global collaborators. Where available, HLA class I and class II types were obtained from metadata supplied by the sample provider rather than from assay-based typing. The sample metadata nearly always contained a de-identified subject ID, COVID-19 status, age in years and sex. Deeply sampled blood TCRbeta repertoires from subjects exposed to, actively infected with, or recovered from COVID-19 were included in the dataset. Results the study describes overall, beyond this receptor: The amount of clinical and demographic metadata varied by source and participant and was provided uncurated.

Participants in the prospective study were aged roughly 18 to 90 years, lived in 20 to 25 United States geographic areas, and enrolled through a virtual design. In the prospective study, cohorts were assigned on the basis of participant-reported clinical history obtained from a screening survey and a study questionnaire. Recovered participants in ImmuneRACE Cohort 3 were defined as having two consecutive negative NP/OP PCR tests, clearance from a healthcare professional, or resolution of symptoms. In the prospective study, whole blood, serum and a nasopharyngeal or oropharyngeal swab were collected from each participant by mobile phlebotomists. Participants in the prospective study had the option to provide additional blood draws and questionnaires over a roughly 2-month period. Before DNA extraction, prospective study blood samples were shipped either frozen or at room temperature. TCRbeta CDR3 regions were amplified from genomic DNA using the immunoSEQ Assay, a bias-controlled multiplex PCR. The authors' analysis ran thus. Nucleated cell counts per sample were estimated from amplification of reference gene primers within the assay. To quantify the absolute abundance of each unique TCRbeta CDR3 rearrangement, sequence reads were collapsed and filtered. Productive Simpson clonality was computed per sample as the square root of Simpson's diversity index over productive rearrangements. In its TCRdb copy, this immuneACCESS table keeps in-frame sequences only and misses some clones. Where compared with another copy, unresolved V genes explain less than half of these, and the others have no known cause. V and J calls and clone size are those listed in that table; D and trimming were worked out from the DNA. This sample gives more than 200,000 clones in total; around 90% of them show up just once. Of the sample, about 1.6% falls within the top ten clones.

For CDR1 and CDR2, the germline V gene lists MNHEY and SVGEGT. Germline trimming: 6 bases from V, 5 bases from J; junction bases outside gene matches: 8. The CDR3 runs 14 amino acids, cysteine and phenylalanine included. The kept DNA is CDR3 alone, 42 bases in frame from the first base. Concerning this clone itself: Its antigen is still unknown. No qualities accompany the bases; no much larger clone lies one base away.

The sequence derives from a woman between 45 and 65 years old who had recovered from COVID-19. The sample consisted of PBMCs or T cells enriched from blood (not recorded which). Recombination linked TRBV6-2 or TRBV6-3 to TRBJ2-3; 7 bases in the middle match TRBD2. The CDR3 has the sequence CASSKTSRRDTQYF. The sequenced DNA: TGTGCCAGCAGCAAGACTAGCAGACGAGATACGCAGTATTTT.